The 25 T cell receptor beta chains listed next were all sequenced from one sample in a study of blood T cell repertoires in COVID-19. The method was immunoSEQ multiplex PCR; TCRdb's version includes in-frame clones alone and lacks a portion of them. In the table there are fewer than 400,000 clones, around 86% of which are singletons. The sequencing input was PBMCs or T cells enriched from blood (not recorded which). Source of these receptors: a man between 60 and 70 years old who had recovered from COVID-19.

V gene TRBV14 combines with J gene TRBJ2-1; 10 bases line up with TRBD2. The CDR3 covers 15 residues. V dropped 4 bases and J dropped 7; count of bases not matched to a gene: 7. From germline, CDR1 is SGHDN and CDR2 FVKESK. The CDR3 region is CASSRLAGEGNEQFF. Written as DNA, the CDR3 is TGTGCCAGCAGCCGCCTAGCGGGAGAAGGGAATGAGCAGTTCTTC.

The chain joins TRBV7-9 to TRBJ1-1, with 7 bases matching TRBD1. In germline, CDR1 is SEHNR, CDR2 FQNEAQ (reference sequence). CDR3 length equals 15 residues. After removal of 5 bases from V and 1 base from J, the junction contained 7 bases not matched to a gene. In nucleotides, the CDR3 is TGTGCCAGCAGCCTCACAGGGGCCAAGAACACTGAAGCTTTCTTT. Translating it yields CASSLTGAKNTEAFF.

CDR3 residues: CASRRTGAVEQYF. In DNA form, the CDR3 reads TGTGCCAGCAGACGGACAGGGGCGGTCGAGCAGTACTTC. This chain joins TRBV6-5 and TRBJ2-7; TRBD1 agrees at 9 bases. Germline V gene data show CDR1 as MNHEY and CDR2 as SVGAGI. The length of the CDR3 is 13 residues. V shed 6 bases, J shed 6 bases, and the junction held 6 bases outside the gene matches.

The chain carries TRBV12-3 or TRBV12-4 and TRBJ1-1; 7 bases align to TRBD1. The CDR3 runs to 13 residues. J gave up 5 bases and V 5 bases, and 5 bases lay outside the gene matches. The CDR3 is CASSPGGRTEAFF. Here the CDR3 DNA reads TGTGCCAGCAGTCCAGGGGGTAGGACTGAAGCTTTCTTT.

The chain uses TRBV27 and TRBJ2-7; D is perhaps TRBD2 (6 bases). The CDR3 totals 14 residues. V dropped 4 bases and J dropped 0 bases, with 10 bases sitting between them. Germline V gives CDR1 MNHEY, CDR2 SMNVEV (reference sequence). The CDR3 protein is CASSWGGTSYEQYF. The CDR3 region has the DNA TGTGCCAGCAGTTGGGGCGGGACCTCCTACGAGCAGTACTTC.

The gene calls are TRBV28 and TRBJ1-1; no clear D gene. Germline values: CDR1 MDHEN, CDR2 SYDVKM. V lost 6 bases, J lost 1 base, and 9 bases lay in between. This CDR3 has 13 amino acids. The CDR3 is CASRSSSNTEAFF. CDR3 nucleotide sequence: TGTGCCAGCAGAAGCTCGTCGAACACTGAAGCTTTCTTT.

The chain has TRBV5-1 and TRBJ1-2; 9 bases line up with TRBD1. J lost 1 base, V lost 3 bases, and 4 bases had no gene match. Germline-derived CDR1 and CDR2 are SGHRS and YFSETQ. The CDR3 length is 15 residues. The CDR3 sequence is CASSWVTGGNYGYTF. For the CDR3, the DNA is TGCGCCAGCAGCTGGGTGACAGGGGGTAACTATGGCTACACCTTC.

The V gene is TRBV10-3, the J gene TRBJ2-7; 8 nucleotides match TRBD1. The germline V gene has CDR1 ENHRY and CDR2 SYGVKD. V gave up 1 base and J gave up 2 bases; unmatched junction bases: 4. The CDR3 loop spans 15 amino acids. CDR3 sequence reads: CAISEWDRRTYEQYF. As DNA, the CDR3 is TGTGCCATCAGTGAGTGGGACAGGCGAACCTACGAGCAGTACTTC.

CDR3 in amino acids: CASSLESLDRGRGGYGNIQYF. Here the CDR3 DNA reads TGCGCCAGCAGTCTTGAGTCCCTAGACAGGGGGCGAGGGGGCTATGGAAACATTCAGTACTTC. The chain uses TRBV5-1 and TRBJ2-4, with TRBD1 identical over 10 bases. With V trimmed by 5 bases and J by 6 bases, 26 bases remained unmatched. The CDR3 spans 21 residues. Germline CDR1 SGHRS, CDR2 YFSETQ.

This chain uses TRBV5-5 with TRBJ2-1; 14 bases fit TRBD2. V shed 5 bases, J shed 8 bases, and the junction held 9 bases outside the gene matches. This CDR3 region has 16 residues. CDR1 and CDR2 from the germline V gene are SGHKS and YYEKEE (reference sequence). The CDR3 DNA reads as TGTGCCAGCAGTTTCGACGGGACTAGCGGGAGATATGAGCAGTTCTTC. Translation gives CASSFDGTSGRYEQFF.

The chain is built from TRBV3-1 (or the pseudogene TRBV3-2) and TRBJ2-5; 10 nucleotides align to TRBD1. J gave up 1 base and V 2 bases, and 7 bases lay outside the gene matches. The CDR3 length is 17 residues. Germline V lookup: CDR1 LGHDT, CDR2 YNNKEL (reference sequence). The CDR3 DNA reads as TGTGCCAGCAGCCAAACGACAGGGGGCTATCGCCAAGAGACCCAGTACTTC. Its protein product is CASSQTTGGYRQETQYF.

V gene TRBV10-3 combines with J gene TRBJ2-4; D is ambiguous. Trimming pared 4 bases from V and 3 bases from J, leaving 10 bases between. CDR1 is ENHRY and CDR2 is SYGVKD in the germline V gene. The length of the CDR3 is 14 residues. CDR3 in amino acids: CAISGTGDKNIQYF. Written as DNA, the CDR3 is TGTGCCATCAGTGGTACGGGTGACAAAAACATTCAGTACTTC.

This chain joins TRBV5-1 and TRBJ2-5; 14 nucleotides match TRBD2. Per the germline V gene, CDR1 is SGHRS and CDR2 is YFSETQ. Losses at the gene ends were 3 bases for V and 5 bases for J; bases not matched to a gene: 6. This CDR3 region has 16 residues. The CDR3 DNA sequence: TGCGCCAGCAGCTGGGGGACTAGCGGGAGTGGGGAGACCCAGTACTTC. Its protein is CASSWGTSGSGETQYF.

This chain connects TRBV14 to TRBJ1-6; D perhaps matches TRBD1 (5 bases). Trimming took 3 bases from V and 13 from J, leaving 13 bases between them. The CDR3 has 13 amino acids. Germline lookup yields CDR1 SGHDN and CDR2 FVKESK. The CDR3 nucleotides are TGTGCCAGCAGCCACGACAGACTTCGTCCCCTCCACTTT. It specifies CASSHDRLRPLHF.

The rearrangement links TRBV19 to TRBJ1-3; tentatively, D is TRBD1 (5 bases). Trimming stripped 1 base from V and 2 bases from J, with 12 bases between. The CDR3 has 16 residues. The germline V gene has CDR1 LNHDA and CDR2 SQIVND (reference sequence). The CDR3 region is CASSIGATRAGNTIYF. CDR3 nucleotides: TGTGCCAGTAGTATAGGGGCGACCAGGGCTGGAAACACCATATATTTT.

The CDR3 sequence: CASSDGTANTGELFF. The CDR3 DNA follows: TGCGCCAGCAGTGACGGGACAGCGAACACCGGGGAGCTGTTTTTT. The chain couples TRBV5-1 to TRBJ2-2; 7 bases map to TRBD1. This CDR3 region has 15 residues. Germline CDR1 is SGHRS and CDR2 is YFSETQ. V was pared by 5 bases and J by 0 bases, with 4 bases of the junction left unmatched. Supplemented by reference TRBV5-1 and TRBJ2-2, the full variable domain reads KAGVTQTPRYLIKTRGQQVTLSCSPISGHRSVSWYQQTPGQGLQFLFEYFSETQRNKGNFPGRFSGRQFSNSRSEMNVSTLELGDSALYLCASSDGTANTGELFFGEGSRLTVL.

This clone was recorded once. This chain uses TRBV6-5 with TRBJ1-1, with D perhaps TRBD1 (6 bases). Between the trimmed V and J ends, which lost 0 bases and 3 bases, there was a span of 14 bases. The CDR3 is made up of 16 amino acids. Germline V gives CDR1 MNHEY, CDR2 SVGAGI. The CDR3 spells CASSYSVGAGDTEAFF. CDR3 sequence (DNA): TGTGCCAGCAGTTACTCGGTGGGGGCCGGGGACACTGAAGCTTTCTTT.

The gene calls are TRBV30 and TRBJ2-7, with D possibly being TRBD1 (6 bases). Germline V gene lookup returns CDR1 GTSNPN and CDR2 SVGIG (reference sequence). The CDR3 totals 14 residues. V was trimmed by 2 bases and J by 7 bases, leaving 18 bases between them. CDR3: CAWSRQGISGEQYF. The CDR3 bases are TGTGCCTGGAGTAGGCAGGGGATTTCGGGAGAGCAGTACTTC.

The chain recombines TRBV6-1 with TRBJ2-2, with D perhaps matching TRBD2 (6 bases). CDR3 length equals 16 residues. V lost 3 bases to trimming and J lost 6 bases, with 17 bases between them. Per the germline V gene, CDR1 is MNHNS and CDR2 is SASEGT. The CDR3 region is CASSERRDGFSGELFF. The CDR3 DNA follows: TGTGCCAGCAGTGAGAGGCGGGACGGGTTTTCCGGGGAGCTGTTTTTT.

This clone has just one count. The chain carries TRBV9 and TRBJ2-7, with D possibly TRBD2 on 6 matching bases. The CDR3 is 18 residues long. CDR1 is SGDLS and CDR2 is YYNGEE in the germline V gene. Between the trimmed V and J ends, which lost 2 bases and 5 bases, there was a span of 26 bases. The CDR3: CASSVFPGTAGRMDEQYF. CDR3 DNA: TGTGCCAGCAGCGTTTTTCCAGGGACTGCAGGGAGGATGGACGAGCAGTACTTC.

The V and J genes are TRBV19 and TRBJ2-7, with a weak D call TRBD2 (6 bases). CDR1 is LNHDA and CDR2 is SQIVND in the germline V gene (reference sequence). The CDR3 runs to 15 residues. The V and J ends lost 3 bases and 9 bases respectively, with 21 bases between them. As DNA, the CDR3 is TGTGCCAGTAGTATCCCGGGACGGAGGACTACCGGGCAGTACTTC. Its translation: CASSIPGRRTTGQYF.

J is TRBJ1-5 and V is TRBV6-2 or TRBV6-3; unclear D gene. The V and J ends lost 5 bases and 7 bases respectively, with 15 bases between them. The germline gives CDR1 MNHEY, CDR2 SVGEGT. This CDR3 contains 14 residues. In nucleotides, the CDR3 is TGTGCCAGCAGTCAGACCCCGACAAGCCAGCCCCAGCATTTT. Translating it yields CASSQTPTSQPQHF.

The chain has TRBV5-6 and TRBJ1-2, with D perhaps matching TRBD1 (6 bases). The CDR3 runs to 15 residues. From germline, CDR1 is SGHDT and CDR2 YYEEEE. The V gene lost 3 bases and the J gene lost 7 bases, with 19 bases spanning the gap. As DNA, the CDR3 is TGTGCCAGCAGCTCACGTGGGCAGGGGAGTACTGGCTACACCTTC. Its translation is CASSSRGQGSTGYTF.

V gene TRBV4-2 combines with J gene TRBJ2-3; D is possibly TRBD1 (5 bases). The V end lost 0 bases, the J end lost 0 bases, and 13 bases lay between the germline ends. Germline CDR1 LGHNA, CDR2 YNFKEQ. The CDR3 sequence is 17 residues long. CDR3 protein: CASSQDLGAGSTDTQYF. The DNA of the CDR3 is TGTGCCAGCAGCCAAGATCTAGGGGCAGGGAGCACAGATACGCAGTATTTT.

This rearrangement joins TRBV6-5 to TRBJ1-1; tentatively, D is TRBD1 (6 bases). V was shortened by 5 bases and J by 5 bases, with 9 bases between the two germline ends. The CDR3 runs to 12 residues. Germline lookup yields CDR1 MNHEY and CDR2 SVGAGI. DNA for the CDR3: TGTGCCAGCAGTACAGGGTTAACTGAAGCTTTCTTT. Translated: CASSTGLTEAFF.